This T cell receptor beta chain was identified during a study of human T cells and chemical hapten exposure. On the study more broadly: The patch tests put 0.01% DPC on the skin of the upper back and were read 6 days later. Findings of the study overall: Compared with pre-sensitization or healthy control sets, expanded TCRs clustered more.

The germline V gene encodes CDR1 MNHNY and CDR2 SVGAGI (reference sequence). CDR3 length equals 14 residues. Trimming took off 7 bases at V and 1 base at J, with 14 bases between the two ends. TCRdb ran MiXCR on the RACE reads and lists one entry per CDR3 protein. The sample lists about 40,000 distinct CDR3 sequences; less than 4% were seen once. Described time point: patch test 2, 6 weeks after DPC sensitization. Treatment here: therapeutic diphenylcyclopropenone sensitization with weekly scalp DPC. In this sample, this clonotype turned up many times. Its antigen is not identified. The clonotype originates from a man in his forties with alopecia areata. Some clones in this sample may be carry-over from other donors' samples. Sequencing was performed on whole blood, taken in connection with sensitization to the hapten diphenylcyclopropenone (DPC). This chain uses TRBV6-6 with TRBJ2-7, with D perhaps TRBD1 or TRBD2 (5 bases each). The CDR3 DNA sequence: TGTGCCAGCAAGAGGGGCACAGATTCCTACGAGCAGTACTTC. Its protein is CASKRGTDSYEQYF.